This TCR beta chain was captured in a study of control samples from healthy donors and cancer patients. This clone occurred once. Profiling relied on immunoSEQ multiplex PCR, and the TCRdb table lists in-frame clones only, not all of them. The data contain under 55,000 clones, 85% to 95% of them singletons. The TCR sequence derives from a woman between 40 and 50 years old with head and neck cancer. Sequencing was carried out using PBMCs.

As DNA, the CDR3 is TGTGCCATCGGGACGAGGGAAAGGAAAGGGATGAACACTGAAGCTTTCTTT. Encoded protein: CAIGTRERKGMNTEAFF. This chain connects TRBV19 to TRBJ1-1, with a tentative D call TRBD1 (5 bases). Germline assignment: CDR1 LNHDA and CDR2 SQIVND (reference sequence). Trimming took 10 bases from V and 0 from J, leaving 24 bases between them. The CDR3 spans 17 residues.